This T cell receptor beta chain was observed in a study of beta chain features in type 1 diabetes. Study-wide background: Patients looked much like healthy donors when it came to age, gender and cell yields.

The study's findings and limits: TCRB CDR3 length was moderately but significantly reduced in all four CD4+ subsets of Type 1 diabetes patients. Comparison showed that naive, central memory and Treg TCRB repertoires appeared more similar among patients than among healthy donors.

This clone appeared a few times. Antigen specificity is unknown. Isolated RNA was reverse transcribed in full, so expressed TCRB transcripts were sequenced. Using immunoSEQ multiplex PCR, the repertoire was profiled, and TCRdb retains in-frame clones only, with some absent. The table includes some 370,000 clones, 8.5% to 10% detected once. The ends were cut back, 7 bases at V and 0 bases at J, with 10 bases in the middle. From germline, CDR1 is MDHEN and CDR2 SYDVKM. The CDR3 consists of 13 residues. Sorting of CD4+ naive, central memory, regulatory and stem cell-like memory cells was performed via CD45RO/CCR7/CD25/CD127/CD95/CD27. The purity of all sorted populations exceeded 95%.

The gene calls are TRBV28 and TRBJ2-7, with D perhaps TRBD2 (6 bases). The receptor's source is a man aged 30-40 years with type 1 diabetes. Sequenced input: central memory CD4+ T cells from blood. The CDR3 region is CASTPGASYEQYF. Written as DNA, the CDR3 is TGTGCCAGCACCCCGGGAGCCTCCTACGAGCAGTACTTC.